This T cell receptor (beta chain) was recovered during a study of shared clonotypes between healthy human individuals. Study as a whole: Donors consisted of two women and a few men between 18 and 49. General study results and limits: On the whole, naive subsets had larger estimated richness than memory subsets had. Clonotypes shared by all four donors outscored non-shared clonotypes in generation probability.

TCRdb's copy holds only in-frame clones and misses some; the assay was immunoSEQ multiplex PCR. The sample lists roughly 1,000,000 clones, around 82% occurring once. Trimming pared 7 bases from V and 0 bases from J, leaving 7 bases between. CDR1 MNHNS and CDR2 SASEGT come from the germline V gene. The CDR3 sequence is 12 residues long. This clone was seen a few times. What it binds is not known. This TCR came from a man aged 18 to 29 in good health. Some clones in this sample may be carry-over from other donors' samples. The material sequenced was memory CD4+ T cells from PBMCs. The subset here: CD45RA-negative fraction. The chain links TRBV6-1 to TRBJ2-7; no clear D gene. CDR3: CASTPLSYEQYF. The DNA of the CDR3 is TGTGCCAGCACCCCTCTCTCCTACGAGCAGTACTTC.